The rows below give T cell receptor beta chains drawn from one sample of a study of neurological immune-mediated disorders. One entry per CDR3 protein, called by TCRdb with MiXCR from the 5' RACE reads. The sample has around 69,000 distinct CDR3 sequences, 3.5% to 5% seen once. The sequencing sample was made of PBMCs. These receptors all come from a man aged 25 to 40 with multiple sclerosis. Both conserved end residues are part of each CDR3. Fields, in order: clone size, D gene, V gene, J gene, CDR3 DNA, CDR3 protein. A D gene is named only where the DNA matches it firmly. The listing skips clone size in some rows; elsewhere it reads once, few, many or a size class.

clone_size: -; d_call: -; v_call: TRBV20-1; j_call: TRBJ1-2; cdr3_nt: TGCAGTGCTAGGCGGCAGGGCGGCCTTAACTATGGCTACACCTTC; cdr3_aa: CSARRQGGLNYGYTF
clone_size: -; d_call: -; v_call: TRBV20-1; j_call: TRBJ2-1; cdr3_nt: TGCAGTGCATCGGGGGAATCCTACAATGAGCAGTTCTTC; cdr3_aa: CSASGESYNEQFF
clone_size: many; d_call: TRBD1; v_call: TRBV5-6; j_call: TRBJ1-1; cdr3_nt: TGTGCCAGCAGCCGACAGGGGAGAGGGGACACTGAAGCTTTCTTT; cdr3_aa: CASSRQGRGDTEAFF
clone_size: many; d_call: TRBD1; v_call: TRBV13; j_call: TRBJ1-3; cdr3_nt: TGTGCCAGCAGCTCATGGGACAGGACCATCTCTGGAAACACCATATATTTT; cdr3_aa: CASSSWDRTISGNTIYF
clone_size: many; d_call: -; v_call: TRBV29-1; j_call: TRBJ1-2; cdr3_nt: TGCAGCGTCGGCCGTGGTGGGGACAAGGCCAACTATGGCTACACCTTC; cdr3_aa: CSVGRGGDKANYGYTF
clone_size: many; d_call: -; v_call: TRBV27; j_call: TRBJ2-1; cdr3_nt: TGTGCCAGCAGGCCTCTGGCTAGGGGTTACAATGAGCAGTTCTTC; cdr3_aa: CASRPLARGYNEQFF
clone_size: many; d_call: -; v_call: TRBV5-1; j_call: TRBJ2-3; cdr3_nt: TGCGCCAGCAGCTTGGGGCTAGGTGCAGATACGCAGTATTTT; cdr3_aa: CASSLGLGADTQYF
clone_size: few; d_call: -; v_call: TRBV18; j_call: TRBJ1-1; cdr3_nt: TGTGCCAGCTCACCCCAGGAGGGAGGGAAGACTGAAGCTTTCTTT; cdr3_aa: CASSPQEGGKTEAFF
clone_size: -; d_call: -; v_call: TRBV3-1; j_call: TRBJ1-5; cdr3_nt: TGTGCCAGCAGGCCCCGGGGTATCCAGTGGTATAGCAATCAGCCCCAGCATTTT; cdr3_aa: CASRPRGIQWYSNQPQHF
clone_size: many; d_call: -; v_call: TRBV12-3/TRBV12-4; j_call: TRBJ2-1; cdr3_nt: TGTGCCAGCAGTTTAGAGGCCCGGGGGTACAATGAGCAGTTCTTC; cdr3_aa: CASSLEARGYNEQFF
clone_size: many; d_call: TRBD1; v_call: TRBV18; j_call: TRBJ1-5; cdr3_nt: TGTGCCAGCTCACCAGGACAGGGAAGCAATCAGCCCCAGCATTTT; cdr3_aa: CASSPGQGSNQPQHF
clone_size: many; d_call: -; v_call: TRBV7-3; j_call: TRBJ1-1; cdr3_nt: TGTGCCAGCAGCTTAACGAGAGACACTGAAGCTTTCTTT; cdr3_aa: CASSLTRDTEAFF
clone_size: many; d_call: -; v_call: TRBV6-6; j_call: TRBJ1-2; cdr3_nt: TGTGCCAGCAGGGGGAACTATGGCTACACCTTC; cdr3_aa: CASRGNYGYTF
clone_size: many; d_call: -; v_call: TRBV7-9; j_call: TRBJ2-1; cdr3_nt: TGTGCCAGCAGCTTAGGCGTGGGAGAGCAGTTCTTC; cdr3_aa: CASSLGVGEQFF
clone_size: many; d_call: -; v_call: TRBV6-5; j_call: TRBJ2-3; cdr3_nt: TGTGCCAGCGGCCTGGGGGGCGCAGATACGCAGTATTTT; cdr3_aa: CASGLGGADTQYF
clone_size: many; d_call: TRBD1; v_call: TRBV29-1; j_call: TRBJ1-1; cdr3_nt: TGCAGCGCTCGACAGGGTGCGGGCACTGAAGCTTTCTTT; cdr3_aa: CSARQGAGTEAFF
clone_size: many; d_call: -; v_call: TRBV5-5; j_call: TRBJ2-3; cdr3_nt: TGTGCCAGCAGCTTGACTATTCAGGGAAGCACAGATACGCAGTATTTT; cdr3_aa: CASSLTIQGSTDTQYF
clone_size: many; d_call: -; v_call: TRBV6-5; j_call: TRBJ1-1; cdr3_nt: TGTGCCAGCAGTTACTGGGCCCGGGGGACCACTGAAGCTTTCTTT; cdr3_aa: CASSYWARGTTEAFF
clone_size: -; d_call: -; v_call: TRBV20-1; j_call: TRBJ2-7; cdr3_nt: TGCAGTGCCACCGACAGGAGCTACTACGAGCAGTACTTC; cdr3_aa: CSATDRSYYEQYF
clone_size: few; d_call: -; v_call: TRBV7-9; j_call: TRBJ1-2; cdr3_nt: TGTGCCAGCAAGCGAAGTGGAGGGAACTATGGCTACACCTTC; cdr3_aa: CASKRSGGNYGYTF
clone_size: many; d_call: -; v_call: TRBV20-1; j_call: TRBJ1-1; cdr3_nt: TGCAGTGCTAGAGAGAGAGTGGGCCTGAACACTGAAGCTTTCTTT; cdr3_aa: CSARERVGLNTEAFF
clone_size: many; d_call: -; v_call: TRBV10-2; j_call: TRBJ1-1; cdr3_nt: TGCGCCAGCAGTGAGTCCATCCCGGTCTTT; cdr3_aa: CASSESIPVF
clone_size: many; d_call: -; v_call: TRBV7-9; j_call: TRBJ1-1; cdr3_nt: TGTGCCAGCAGGGCATTGGCCGCAGAAGCTTTCTTT; cdr3_aa: CASRALAAEAFF
clone_size: many; d_call: -; v_call: TRBV5-1; j_call: TRBJ1-5; cdr3_nt: TGCGCCAGCAGCTATGGGGGAGATCAGCCCCAGCATTTT; cdr3_aa: CASSYGGDQPQHF
clone_size: few; d_call: -; v_call: TRBV10-3; j_call: TRBJ2-3; cdr3_nt: TGTGCCATCAGTTCCCTAGGTGGGGGAGTAGATACGCAGTATTTT; cdr3_aa: CAISSLGGGVDTQYF
clone_size: -; d_call: TRBD1; v_call: TRBV20-1; j_call: TRBJ1-4; cdr3_nt: TGCAGTGCCCTCGACAGGGTGTACGAAAAACTGTTTTTT; cdr3_aa: CSALDRVYEKLFF
clone_size: many; d_call: TRBD1; v_call: TRBV7-9; j_call: TRBJ1-5; cdr3_nt: TGTGCCAGCAGCACAAGTGGGACAGTTCAGCCCCAGCATTTT; cdr3_aa: CASSTSGTVQPQHF
clone_size: -; d_call: TRBD2; v_call: TRBV20-1; j_call: TRBJ2-1; cdr3_nt: TGCAGTGCTAGGCCCCCCTACGGACTAGCGGACCACTCCTACAATGAGCAGTTCTTC; cdr3_aa: CSARPPYGLADHSYNEQFF
clone_size: many; d_call: -; v_call: TRBV7-9; j_call: TRBJ2-7; cdr3_nt: TGTGCCAGCAGCTCCCCTACAGGGCTTACCTACGAGCAGTACTTC; cdr3_aa: CASSSPTGLTYEQYF
clone_size: few; d_call: -; v_call: TRBV2; j_call: TRBJ2-2; cdr3_nt: TGTGCCAGCAGTGAACTAGCGAACACCGGGGAGCTGTTTTTT; cdr3_aa: CASSELANTGELFF
clone_size: few; d_call: TRBD1; v_call: TRBV5-5; j_call: TRBJ1-1; cdr3_nt: TGTGCCAGCAGCTTGGATTTCTACAGGGGGAACACTGAAGCTTTCTTT; cdr3_aa: CASSLDFYRGNTEAFF
clone_size: many; d_call: TRBD1; v_call: TRBV12-3/TRBV12-4; j_call: TRBJ2-5; cdr3_nt: TGTGCCAGCAGTGCGCCCCGGGACAGGAGTACCCAGTACTTC; cdr3_aa: CASSAPRDRSTQYF
clone_size: few; d_call: TRBD1; v_call: TRBV4-1; j_call: TRBJ2-2; cdr3_nt: TGCGCCAGCAGCCCCGGACAGGTGAACACCGGGGAGCTGTTTTTT; cdr3_aa: CASSPGQVNTGELFF
clone_size: many; d_call: TRBD1; v_call: TRBV9; j_call: TRBJ1-4; cdr3_nt: TGTGCCAGCAGCGGTTCGACAGGGTCGGAACTGTTTTTT; cdr3_aa: CASSGSTGSELFF
clone_size: -; d_call: TRBD1; v_call: TRBV25-1; j_call: TRBJ2-7; cdr3_nt: TGTGCCAGCAGTGATTTCCGGGACAGGGGGACCAATTTC; cdr3_aa: CASSDFRDRGTNF
clone_size: -; d_call: -; v_call: TRBV6-5; j_call: TRBJ2-7; cdr3_nt: TGTGCCAGCAGCCTCGGCAGAGCCTTCTACGAGCAGTACTTC; cdr3_aa: CASSLGRAFYEQYF
clone_size: -; d_call: TRBD1; v_call: TRBV15; j_call: TRBJ1-2; cdr3_nt: TGTGCCACCAGCAGAGATTGGGGGACAGCCGTTAACTATGGCTACACCTTC; cdr3_aa: CATSRDWGTAVNYGYTF
clone_size: many; d_call: TRBD1; v_call: TRBV7-6; j_call: TRBJ2-2; cdr3_nt: TGTGCCAGCAGCTTAAACAGGGGGACGGCCGGGGAGCTGTTTTTT; cdr3_aa: CASSLNRGTAGELFF
clone_size: many; d_call: -; v_call: TRBV4-1; j_call: TRBJ2-1; cdr3_nt: TGCGCCAGCAGCCTCCGAACTAGCCGCGATGGGAATGAGCAGTTCTTC; cdr3_aa: CASSLRTSRDGNEQFF
clone_size: few; d_call: -; v_call: TRBV3-1; j_call: TRBJ1-6; cdr3_nt: TGTGCCAGCAGCCAAGCTGTTTCACCCCTCCACTTT; cdr3_aa: CASSQAVSPLHF
clone_size: many; d_call: TRBD1; v_call: TRBV20-1; j_call: TRBJ1-4; cdr3_nt: TGCAGTGCGACACCGGGACAGGGAATACGGCTGTTTTTT; cdr3_aa: CSATPGQGIRLFF
clone_size: -; d_call: TRBD2; v_call: TRBV10-2; j_call: TRBJ2-5; cdr3_nt: TGCGCCAGCAGTGAGGGGATAGCGGGGGGGTCCAGGGAGACCCAGTACTTC; cdr3_aa: CASSEGIAGGSRETQYF
clone_size: few; d_call: -; v_call: TRBV7-2; j_call: TRBJ2-2; cdr3_nt: TGTGCCAGCAGCTTATCGGACATCTCGAACACCGGGGAGCTGTTTTTT; cdr3_aa: CASSLSDISNTGELFF
clone_size: many; d_call: -; v_call: TRBV6-5; j_call: TRBJ1-1; cdr3_nt: TGTGCCAGCAATCCCGGACAGACGAACACTGAAGCTTTCTTT; cdr3_aa: CASNPGQTNTEAFF
clone_size: many; d_call: TRBD1; v_call: TRBV14; j_call: TRBJ2-3; cdr3_nt: TGTGCCAGCAGTTTAGGGGGCGGCACAGATACGCAGTATTTT; cdr3_aa: CASSLGGGTDTQYF
clone_size: many; d_call: -; v_call: TRBV2; j_call: TRBJ1-5; cdr3_nt: TGTGCCAGCAGTGAGTCAGGGGACCAGCCCCAGCATTTT; cdr3_aa: CASSESGDQPQHF
clone_size: -; d_call: -; v_call: TRBV18; j_call: TRBJ1-1; cdr3_nt: TGTGCCAGCTCACCACCGGGGGCTGAAGCTTTCTTT; cdr3_aa: CASSPPGAEAFF
clone_size: few; d_call: -; v_call: TRBV4-1; j_call: TRBJ2-1; cdr3_nt: TGCGCCAGCAGCCAAGATCGAGGCAGCGTCAATGAGCAGTTCTTC; cdr3_aa: CASSQDRGSVNEQFF
clone_size: many; d_call: TRBD1; v_call: TRBV6-1; j_call: TRBJ1-4; cdr3_nt: TGTGCCAGCAGTACCGGGACAGGAAATGAAAAACTGTTTTTT; cdr3_aa: CASSTGTGNEKLFF
clone_size: -; d_call: -; v_call: TRBV24-1; j_call: TRBJ1-1; cdr3_nt: TGTGCCACCAGTGATAGACAGATAAGGAACACTGAAGCTTTCTTT; cdr3_aa: CATSDRQIRNTEAFF
clone_size: medium-sized; d_call: -; v_call: TRBV20-1; j_call: TRBJ1-2; cdr3_nt: TGCAGTGCAGTCAGACAGGATTCTAACTATGGCTACACCTTC; cdr3_aa: CSAVRQDSNYGYTF